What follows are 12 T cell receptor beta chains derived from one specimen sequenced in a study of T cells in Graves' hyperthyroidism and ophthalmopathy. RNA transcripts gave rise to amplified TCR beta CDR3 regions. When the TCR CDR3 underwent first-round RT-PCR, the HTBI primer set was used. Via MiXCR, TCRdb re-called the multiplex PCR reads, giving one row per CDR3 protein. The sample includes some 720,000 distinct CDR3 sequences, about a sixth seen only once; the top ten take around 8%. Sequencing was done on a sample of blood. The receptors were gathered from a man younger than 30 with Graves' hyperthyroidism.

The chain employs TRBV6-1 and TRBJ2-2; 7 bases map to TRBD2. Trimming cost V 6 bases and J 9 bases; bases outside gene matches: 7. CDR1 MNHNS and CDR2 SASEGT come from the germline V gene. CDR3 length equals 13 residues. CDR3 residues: CASSQRGPRELFF. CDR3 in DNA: TGTGCCAGCAGCCAGCGGGGCCCCCGGGAGCTGTTTTTT.

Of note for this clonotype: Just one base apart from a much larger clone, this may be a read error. The CDR3 here is CASSFFRDGELFF. The DNA for the CDR3 is TGTGCCAGCAGTTTTTTTCGGGACGGGGAGCTGTTTTTT. This chain links TRBV28 with TRBJ2-2; tentative D call: TRBD2 (5 bases). Trimming took off 3 bases at V and 7 bases at J, with 9 bases between the two ends. CDR3 length: 13 amino acids. Germline CDR1 reads MDHEN; CDR2 reads SYDVKM.

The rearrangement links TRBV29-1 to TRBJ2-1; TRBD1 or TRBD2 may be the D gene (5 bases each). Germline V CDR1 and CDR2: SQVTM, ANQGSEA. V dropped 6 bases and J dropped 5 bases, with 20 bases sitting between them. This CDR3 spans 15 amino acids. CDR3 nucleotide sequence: TGCAGCGTGGGGGACGCTCTGTGGAGGCACAATGAGCAGTTCTTC. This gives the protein CSVGDALWRHNEQFF.

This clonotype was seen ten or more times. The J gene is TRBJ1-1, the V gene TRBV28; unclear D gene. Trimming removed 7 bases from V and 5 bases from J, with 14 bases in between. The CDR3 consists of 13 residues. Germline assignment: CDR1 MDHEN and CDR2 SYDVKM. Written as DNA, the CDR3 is TGTGCCAGCAAAGAGACGGGAAGGACTGAAGCTTTCTTT. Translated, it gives CASKETGRTEAFF.

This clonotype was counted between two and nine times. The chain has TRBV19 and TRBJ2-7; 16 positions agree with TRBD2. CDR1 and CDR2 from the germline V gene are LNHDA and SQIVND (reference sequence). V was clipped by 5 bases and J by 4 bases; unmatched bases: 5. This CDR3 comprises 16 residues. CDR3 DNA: TGTGCCAGTAGTGCGGGACTAGCGGGAGGGCAGTACGAGCAGTACTTC. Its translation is CASSAGLAGGQYEQYF.

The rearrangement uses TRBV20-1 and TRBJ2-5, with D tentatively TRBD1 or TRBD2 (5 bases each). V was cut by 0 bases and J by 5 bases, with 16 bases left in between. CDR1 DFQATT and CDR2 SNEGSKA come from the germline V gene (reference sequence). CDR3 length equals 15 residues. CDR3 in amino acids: CSAREGTADGETQYF. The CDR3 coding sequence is TGCAGTGCTAGAGAAGGGACCGCCGATGGGGAGACCCAGTACTTC.

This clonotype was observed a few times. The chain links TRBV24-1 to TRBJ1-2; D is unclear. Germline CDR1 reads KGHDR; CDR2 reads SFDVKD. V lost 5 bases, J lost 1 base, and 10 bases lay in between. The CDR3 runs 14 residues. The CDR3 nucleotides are TGTGCCACCAGTGCCGCCTTTCTTAACTATGGCTACACCTTC. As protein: CATSAAFLNYGYTF.

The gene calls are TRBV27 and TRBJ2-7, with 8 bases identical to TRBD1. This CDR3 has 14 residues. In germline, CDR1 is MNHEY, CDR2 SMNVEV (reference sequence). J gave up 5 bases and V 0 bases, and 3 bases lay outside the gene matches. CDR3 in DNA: TGTGCCAGCAGTTTATCGACAGGGGCCCACGAGCAGTACTTC. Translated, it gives CASSLSTGAHEQYF.

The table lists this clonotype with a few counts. CDR3 sequence: CSDRDSGWGEQFF. The CDR3 DNA follows: TGCAGCGACCGGGACAGCGGCTGGGGTGAGCAGTTCTTC. The chain uses TRBV29-1 and TRBJ2-1, with TRBD1 matching 7 bases. CDR3 size: 13 residues. V was clipped by 7 bases and J by 9 bases; unmatched bases: 12. The germline gives CDR1 SQVTM, CDR2 ANQGSEA.

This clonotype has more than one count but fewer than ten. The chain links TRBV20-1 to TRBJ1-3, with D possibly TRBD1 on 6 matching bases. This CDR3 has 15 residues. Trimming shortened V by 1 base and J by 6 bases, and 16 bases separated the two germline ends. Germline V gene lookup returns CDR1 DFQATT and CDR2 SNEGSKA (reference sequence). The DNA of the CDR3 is TGCAGTGCTAGAGGCGTTGCGGGGGCCGTAAACACCATATATTTT. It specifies CSARGVAGAVNTIYF.

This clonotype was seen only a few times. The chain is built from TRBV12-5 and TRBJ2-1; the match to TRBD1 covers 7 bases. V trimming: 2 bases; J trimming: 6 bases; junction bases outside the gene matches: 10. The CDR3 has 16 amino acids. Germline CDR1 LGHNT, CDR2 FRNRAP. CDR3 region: CASGLPPKGASNEQFF. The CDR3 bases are TGTGCTAGTGGTTTGCCACCCAAGGGGGCGTCCAATGAGCAGTTCTTC.

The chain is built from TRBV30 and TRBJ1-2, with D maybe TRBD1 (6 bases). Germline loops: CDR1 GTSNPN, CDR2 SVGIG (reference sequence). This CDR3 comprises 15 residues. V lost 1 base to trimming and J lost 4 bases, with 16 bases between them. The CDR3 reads CAWSEPGGGGYGYTF. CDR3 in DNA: TGTGCCTGGAGTGAGCCCGGAGGGGGAGGCTATGGCTACACCTTC.